This record looks at one T cell receptor beta chain sequence and its context. Antigen specificity is unknown. The data were obtained in a study of blood T cells in healthy people across ages. Overall study findings and caveats: CMV infection status of these donors was not known.

A second roughly 7 to 11 cycle PCR used barcoded and J-beta primers. TCRdb re-called the 5' RACE reads with MiXCR, one entry per CDR3 protein. Of approximately 1.5 million distinct CDR3 sequences listed, roughly 43% are singletons. The CDR3 is 15 residues long. Losses at the gene ends were 6 bases for V and 6 bases for J; bases not matched to a gene: 9. CDR1 and CDR2 from the germline V gene are MDHEN and SYDVKM. This TCR was recovered from a young woman in good health. The V gene is TRBV28, the J gene TRBJ2-1, with 9 bases fitting TRBD1. Sequencing was performed on blood. CDR3 in amino acids: CASSGTGGGRNEQFF. For the CDR3, the DNA is TGTGCCAGCAGCGGAACAGGGGGCGGACGCAATGAGCAGTTCTTC. The whole variable domain, remainder taken from reference TRBV28 and TRBJ2-1, is DVKVTQSSRYLVKRTGEKVFLECVQDMDHENMFWYRQDPGLGLRLIYFSYDVKMKEKGDIPEGYSVSREKKERFSLILESASTNQTSMYLCASSGTGGGRNEQFFGPGTRLTVL.